The TCR beta chain under discussion was sequenced for a study of cytomegalovirus exposure and HLA in healthy donors. Whole-study findings and limits: The study flagged some 170 TCR beta chains as cytomegalovirus-associated.

As concerns this clone: No antigen is known for it.

V shed 1 base and J 2 bases; nucleotides not matched to a gene: 3. The CDR3 sequence is 14 residues long. Germline values: CDR1 GTSNPN, CDR2 SVGIG (reference sequence). PCR involved 60 Vbeta and 13 Jbeta primers. Sequenced by immunoSEQ multiplex PCR; TCRdb stores in-frame clones only, minus some. In the table there are over 150,000 clones, approximately 81% of which are singletons. Sequencing input: PBMCs. This clonotype originated in a woman in her thirties in good health and CMV-seronegative. The chain is built from TRBV30 and TRBJ1-1, with 8 bases aligning to TRBD1. The chain's CDR3 is CAWSEGQANTEAFF. CDR3 nucleotides: TGTGCCTGGAGTGAGGGACAGGCAAACACTGAAGCTTTCTTT.